What follows is one T cell receptor (beta chain) and its context. Its antigen is currently unknown. The sample comes from a study of human T cells and chemical hapten exposure. Study background: Readings were taken at 6 days from patch tests that had applied 0.01% DPC to the upper back.

The study's findings and limits: Among TCRs, those above 1 in 1000 frequency were unaffected by DPC sensitization. Patch test score tracked positively with PT1 expanded TCR counts.

The time point denotes: patch test 3, about 24 weeks after DPC sensitization. The sample's treatment: therapeutic diphenylcyclopropenone sensitization with weekly scalp DPC. TCRdb re-analysed the RACE reads in MiXCR, keeping a single row per CDR3 protein. The data show about 90,000 distinct CDR3 sequences, about a tenth seen once. The clonotype was recovered from a woman under 40 with alopecia areata. Some clones in this sample may be carry-over from other donors' samples. Sequenced material: whole blood, taken in connection with sensitization to the hapten diphenylcyclopropenone (DPC).

CDR3 bases: TGTGCCAGCAGTGTACGAGAAGCTTTCTTT. Its translation: CASSVREAFF. The V call is TRBV2, the J call TRBJ1-1; D unclear. CDR1 and CDR2 (germline): SNHLY, FYNNEI. Trimming took 4 bases from V and 8 from J, leaving 5 bases between them. The CDR3 contains 10 residues.